This record covers a single TCR beta chain. Its antigen is not identified. The sample contains more than one DNA sequence encoding this CDR3. Trimming took off 0 bases at V and 4 bases at J, with 13 bases between the two ends. This CDR3 spans 16 amino acids. Looked up from germline, CDR1 is LGHNA and CDR2 is YSLEER. In the authors' methods: Filtering was not the same, since immunoSEQ gave junction-only sequences without quality scores. The protocol was immunoSEQ multiplex PCR, while the TCRdb copy is restricted to in-frame clones and leaves out a portion. The V and J calls and clone size are taken from that table; D and trimming were inferred from the DNA. The sample records about 2,200,000 clones, approximately 94% being singletons. Naive CD8 cells, CD45RO-negative and positively selected for CCR7, excluded terminally differentiated effector memory CD45RA+ cells. Donors had no recently reported acute infections or vaccinations and were HIV-negative. Every donor, a Caucasian adult, lived in Nashville, Tennessee.

The sample originates from a study of shared clonotypes between healthy human individuals. Whole-study results and caveats: Of the naive CD4 clonotypes, around 5% were shared across a handful of donors.

The sample comprised naive CD8+ T cells from PBMCs. The gene calls are TRBV4-3 and TRBJ2-1, with D perhaps TRBD2 (6 bases). The receptor comes from a man younger than 35 in good health. Some clones in this sample may be carry-over from other donors' samples. CDR3 DNA sequence: TGCGCCAGCAGCCAAGATGGCTTAGCGGTATACAATGAGCAGTTCTTC. Translation: CASSQDGLAVYNEQFF.